Presented here are 20 T cell receptor beta chains from one specimen sequenced in a study of blood T cell repertoires in COVID-19. Repertoires were generated with immunoSEQ multiplex PCR, while TCRdb's copy carries only in-frame clones and drops some. Counted here are approximately 290,000 clones, around nine tenths occurring once; the ten biggest clones make up around 0.84%. The specimen was peripheral blood. The receptors shown here come from a man younger than 40 with acute or convalescent COVID-19.

The chain recombines TRBV6-6 with TRBJ1-2; tentatively, D is TRBD1 (6 bases). Trimming removed 3 bases from V and 2 bases from J, with 7 bases in between. CDR1 is MNHNY and CDR2 is SVGAGI in the germline V gene (reference sequence). The CDR3 extends over 13 amino acids. CDR3 DNA sequence: TGTGCCAGCAGTTATACAGGGAACTATGGCTACACCTTC. This translates into CASSYTGNYGYTF.

Here the CDR3 DNA reads TGTGCCAGCAGCTTAGCTCAACCGGGTTCCTACGAGCAGTACTTC. Translated, it gives CASSLAQPGSYEQYF. The chain joins TRBV7-8 to TRBJ2-7; D gene unclear. V was pared by 0 bases and J by 1 base, with 10 bases between. The CDR3 extends over 15 amino acids. Germline V gene sequence: CDR1 SGHVS, CDR2 FQNEAQ.

The gene calls are TRBV4-1 and TRBJ2-4; 10 nucleotides align to TRBD2. CDR1 and CDR2 (germline): MGHRA, YSYEKL. The CDR3 spans 18 residues. V lost 1 base and J lost 1; bases outside the gene matches: 7. CDR3 in amino acids: CASSQVLAGVAAKNIQYF. In nucleotides, the CDR3 is TGCGCCAGCAGCCAAGTTCTAGCGGGAGTCGCCGCCAAAAACATTCAGTACTTC.

The genes are TRBV6-5 and TRBJ2-5; possibly TRBD1 for D (6 bases). The V gene lost 6 bases and the J gene lost 5 bases, with 19 bases spanning the gap. CDR1 is MNHEY, CDR2 SVGAGI, per germline. This CDR3 region has 15 residues. The chain's CDR3 is CASRASGTPAETQYF. The CDR3 DNA sequence: TGTGCCAGCAGGGCCTCGGGGACACCCGCCGAGACCCAGTACTTC.

This clone was seen only once. The V and J genes are TRBV4-1 and TRBJ1-2; 7 nucleotides agree with TRBD1. Germline CDR1 reads MGHRA; CDR2 reads YSYEKL. The CDR3 loop spans 15 amino acids. With V trimmed by 2 bases and J by 3 bases, 6 bases remained unmatched. CDR3 in DNA: TGCGCCAGCAGCCAACTTCCAGGGGGTGACTATGGCTACACCTTC. Its protein product is CASSQLPGGDYGYTF.

This clone occurred a few times. CDR3 DNA: TGTGCCAGCAGCAAGGGACTAACTGAGCAGTTCTTC. Translating gives CASSKGLTEQFF. The chain is built from TRBV11-2 and TRBJ2-1; 7 nucleotides agree with TRBD2. V dropped 5 bases and J dropped 9; count of bases not matched to a gene: 4. Germline CDR1 SGHAT, CDR2 FQNNGV. This CDR3 has 12 residues.

J is TRBJ1-5 and V is TRBV19; D gene uncertain. Trimming took off 3 bases at V and 1 base at J, with 19 bases between the two ends. The germline gives CDR1 LNHDA, CDR2 SQIVND (reference sequence). There are 18 residues in the CDR3. This CDR3 reads CASSIEAWRPGSNQPQHF. For the CDR3, the DNA is TGTGCCAGTAGTATCGAGGCATGGCGGCCGGGGAGCAATCAGCCCCAGCATTTT.

The chain combines TRBV5-1 with TRBJ2-6; D might be TRBD2 (6 bases). The CDR3 is made up of 16 amino acids. The germline gives CDR1 SGHRS, CDR2 YFSETQ. V lost 3 bases and J lost 0, with 10 bases in between. CDR3 in amino acids: CASSWAGNSGANVLTF. Written as DNA, the CDR3 is TGCGCCAGCAGCTGGGCGGGGAACTCTGGGGCCAACGTCCTGACTTTC.

The chain couples TRBV25-1 to TRBJ2-1; 15 bases map to TRBD2. Germline-derived CDR1 and CDR2 are MGHDK and SYGVNS. This CDR3 has 18 amino acids. V shed 9 bases and J 3 bases; nucleotides not matched to a gene: 12. CDR3 sequence reads: CARKGLAGGGGDYNEQFF. The CDR3 DNA reads TGTGCCAGAAAGGGACTAGCGGGGGGCGGGGGAGACTACAATGAGCAGTTCTTC.

The rearrangement joins TRBV29-1 to TRBJ2-3, with 13 nucleotides matching TRBD2. J gave up 4 bases and V 4 bases, and 2 bases lay outside the gene matches. CDR3 size: 14 residues. Germline values: CDR1 SQVTM, CDR2 ANQGSEA. CDR3 sequence: CSVGLAGGPDTQYF. The CDR3 nucleotides read TGCAGCGTTGGACTAGCGGGGGGTCCAGATACGCAGTATTTT.

Here the CDR3 DNA reads TGTGCCACCAGCAAGGACAGGTACAATGAGCAGTTCTTC. It specifies CATSKDRYNEQFF. The rearrangement joins TRBV15 to TRBJ2-1; TRBD1 aligns across 7 bases. Looked up from germline, CDR1 is LNHNV and CDR2 is YYDKDF (reference sequence). With 4 bases clipped from V and 4 bases from J, the junction kept 1 base outside the gene matches. The CDR3 is 13 residues long.

The chain couples TRBV28 to TRBJ1-2; TRBD1 matches at 10 bases. The germline V gene encodes CDR1 MDHEN and CDR2 SYDVKM. This CDR3 is 16 amino acids long. Trimming removed 5 bases from V and 1 base from J; junction bases left unmatched: 7. Here the CDR3 reads CASSPGGQGVNYGYTF. DNA of the CDR3: TGTGCCAGCAGTCCGGGAGGACAGGGGGTTAACTATGGCTACACCTTC.

J is TRBJ2-3 and V is TRBV2; 12 nucleotides match TRBD2. Germline-derived CDR1 and CDR2 are SNHLY and FYNNEI. V shed 6 bases and J 0 bases; nucleotides not matched to a gene: 4. The CDR3 is 16 amino acids. Here the CDR3 reads CASRAGLAGSTDTQYF. CDR3 bases: TGTGCCAGCAGAGCCGGACTAGCGGGGAGCACAGATACGCAGTATTTT.

The chain links TRBV6-1 to TRBJ2-4; tentatively, D is TRBD1 (6 bases). This CDR3 region has 16 residues. CDR1 and CDR2 (germline): MNHNS, SASEGT. Trimming pared 0 bases from V and 0 bases from J, leaving 9 bases between. In DNA form, the CDR3 reads TGTGCCAGCAGTGAAGCACAGGGCCTAGCCAAAAACATTCAGTACTTC. This sequence encodes CASSEAQGLAKNIQYF.

The chain is built from TRBV5-6 and TRBJ1-2; no definite D call. This CDR3 has 14 residues. V lost 6 bases and J lost 0, with 12 bases in between. CDR1 and CDR2 from the germline V gene are SGHDT and YYEEEE. CDR3 sequence: CASTPPGSNYGYTF. In DNA, the CDR3 is TGTGCCAGCACCCCCCCAGGTTCTAACTATGGCTACACCTTC. Full variable domain (remainder filled in from reference TRBV5-6 and TRBJ1-2): DAGVTQSPTHLIKTRGQQVTLRCSPKSGHDTVSWYQQALGQGPQFIFQYYEEEERQRGNFPDRFSGHQFPNYSSELNVNALLLGDSALYLCASTPPGSNYGYTFGSGTRLTVV.

This clone appeared a single time. The CDR3 bases are TGTGCCAGCAGGCGCCGGGACAGGGATAATTCACCCCTCCACTTT. Translated: CASRRRDRDNSPLHF. The chain couples TRBV28 to TRBJ1-6; 9 bases align to TRBD1. The CDR3 has 15 residues. The ends lost 6 bases at V and 5 bases at J; junction bases unmatched: 5. CDR1 and CDR2 from the germline V gene are MDHEN and SYDVKM.

In nucleotides, the CDR3 is TGTGCCAGCAGCTTGACGGGGATCTATAATTCACCCCTCCACTTT. Its protein is CASSLTGIYNSPLHF. The rearrangement joins TRBV5-6 to TRBJ1-6; no clear D gene. CDR1 and CDR2 from the germline V gene are SGHDT and YYEEEE. This CDR3 comprises 15 residues. The V end lost 1 base, the J end lost 3 bases, and 8 bases lay between the germline ends.

The chain combines TRBV29-1 with TRBJ1-3; D possibly corresponds to TRBD1 (5 bases). Germline loops: CDR1 SQVTM, CDR2 ANQGSEA. The CDR3 is made up of 13 amino acids. V lost 6 bases to trimming and J lost 0 bases, with 9 bases between them. This CDR3 reads CSVPDSSGNTIYF. The CDR3 DNA reads as TGCAGCGTCCCCGACAGCTCTGGAAACACCATATATTTT.

The V and J genes are TRBV5-1 and TRBJ1-1, with TRBD1 as a possible D gene (6 bases). Germline V CDR1 and CDR2: SGHRS, YFSETQ. This CDR3 comprises 16 residues. Between the trimmed V and J ends, which lost 1 base and 4 bases, there was a span of 17 bases. CDR3: CASSLRGGRGFTEAFF. CDR3 nucleotide sequence: TGCGCCAGCAGCTTGCGGGGGGGCCGAGGTTTCACTGAAGCTTTCTTT.

This chain links TRBV10-3 with TRBJ2-7; D might be TRBD1 (5 bases). There are 12 residues in the CDR3. Deletions cut 4 bases from V and 6 bases from J, with 10 bases between. Germline CDR1 ENHRY, CDR2 SYGVKD. The CDR3 loop reads CAISVQGPEQYF. Written as DNA, the CDR3 is TGTGCCATCAGTGTGCAGGGCCCCGAGCAGTACTTC.